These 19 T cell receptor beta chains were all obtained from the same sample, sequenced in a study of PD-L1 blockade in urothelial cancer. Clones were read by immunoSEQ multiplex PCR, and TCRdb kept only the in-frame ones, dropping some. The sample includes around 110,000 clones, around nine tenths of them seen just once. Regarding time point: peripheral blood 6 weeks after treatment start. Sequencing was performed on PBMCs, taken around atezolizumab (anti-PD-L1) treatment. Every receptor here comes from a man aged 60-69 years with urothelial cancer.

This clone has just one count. Here the CDR3 DNA reads TGTGCCAGCAGTCCTTACAGGGGTGCTGAAGCTTTCTTT. Encoded protein: CASSPYRGAEAFF. The chain couples TRBV27 to TRBJ1-1; TRBD1 matches at 7 bases. V was clipped by 5 bases and J by 6 bases; unmatched bases: 6. CDR3 size: 13 residues. CDR1 and CDR2 (germline): MNHEY, SMNVEV (reference sequence).

CDR3: CASAGTVNSPLHF. CDR3 bases: TGTGCCAGTGCCGGGACAGTTAATTCACCCCTCCACTTT. The V and J genes are TRBV28 and TRBJ1-6; TRBD1 agrees at 7 bases. The CDR3 sequence is 13 residues long. V was pared by 9 bases and J by 6 bases, with 5 bases of the junction left unmatched. Germline assignment: CDR1 MDHEN and CDR2 SYDVKM.

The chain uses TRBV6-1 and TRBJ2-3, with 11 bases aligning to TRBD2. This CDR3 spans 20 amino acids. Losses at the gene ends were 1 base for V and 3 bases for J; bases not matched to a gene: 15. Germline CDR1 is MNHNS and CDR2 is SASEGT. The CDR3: CASSEVLGWVSGGATDTQYF. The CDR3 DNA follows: TGTGCCAGCAGTGAAGTCCTGGGGTGGGTTAGCGGGGGGGCAACAGATACGCAGTATTTT.

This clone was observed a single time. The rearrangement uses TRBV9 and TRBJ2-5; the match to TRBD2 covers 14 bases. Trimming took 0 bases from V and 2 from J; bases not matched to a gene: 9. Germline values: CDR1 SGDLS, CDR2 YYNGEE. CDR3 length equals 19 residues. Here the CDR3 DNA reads TGTGCCAGCAGCGTAGCTACGACTAGCGGGGGGGCGGGTCAAGAGACCCAGTACTTC. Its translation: CASSVATTSGGAGQETQYF.

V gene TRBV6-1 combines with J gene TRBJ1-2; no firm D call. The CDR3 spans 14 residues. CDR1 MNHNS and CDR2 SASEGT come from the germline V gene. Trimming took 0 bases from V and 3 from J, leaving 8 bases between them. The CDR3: CASSEAPGYYGYTF. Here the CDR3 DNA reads TGTGCCAGCAGTGAAGCTCCGGGATACTATGGCTACACCTTC.

CDR3 residues: CASRIGGSFYEQYF. The CDR3 coding sequence is TGTGCCAGCAGGATAGGCGGGAGCTTCTACGAGCAGTACTTC. The chain has TRBV27 and TRBJ2-7, with TRBD2 matching over 7 bases. Germline values: CDR1 MNHEY, CDR2 SMNVEV (reference sequence). The CDR3 covers 14 residues. The J segment lost 3 bases and the V segment lost 6 bases, leaving 8 bases of the junction unmatched.

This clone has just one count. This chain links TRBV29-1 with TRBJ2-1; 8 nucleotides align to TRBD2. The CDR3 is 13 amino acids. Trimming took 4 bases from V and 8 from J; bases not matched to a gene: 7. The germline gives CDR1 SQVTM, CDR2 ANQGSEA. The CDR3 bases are TGCAGCGTTGGCGGAGCCGGGGGGGATGAGCAGTTCTTC. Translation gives CSVGGAGGDEQFF.

Written as DNA, the CDR3 is TGCGCCAGCAGCCAAGAGTCCTCTGGGACAGGGGCCTCTATCACTGAAGCTTTCTTT. Its translation: CASSQESSGTGASITEAFF. The rearrangement joins TRBV4-1 to TRBJ1-1; 10 nucleotides line up with TRBD1. Germline CDR1 is MGHRA and CDR2 is YSYEKL. Trimming removed 0 bases from V and 4 bases from J; junction bases left unmatched: 14. The CDR3 has 19 amino acids.

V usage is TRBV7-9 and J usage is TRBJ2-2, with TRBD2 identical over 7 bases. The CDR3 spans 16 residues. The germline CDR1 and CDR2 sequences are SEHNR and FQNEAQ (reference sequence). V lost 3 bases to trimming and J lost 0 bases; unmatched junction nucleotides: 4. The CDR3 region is CASSFRGLANTGELFF. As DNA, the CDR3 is TGTGCCAGCAGCTTTCGAGGACTAGCGAACACCGGGGAGCTGTTTTTT.

CDR3 DNA sequence: TGTGCCAGCAGCGGTGGCCAGGGAATTTATAATTCACCCCTCCACTTT. Residues: CASSGGQGIYNSPLHF. The V gene is TRBV28, the J gene TRBJ1-6; the D gene is possibly TRBD1 (5 bases). Looked up from germline, CDR1 is MDHEN and CDR2 is SYDVKM. The CDR3 has 16 residues. Trimming removed 6 bases at V and 4 bases at J, with 16 bases between.

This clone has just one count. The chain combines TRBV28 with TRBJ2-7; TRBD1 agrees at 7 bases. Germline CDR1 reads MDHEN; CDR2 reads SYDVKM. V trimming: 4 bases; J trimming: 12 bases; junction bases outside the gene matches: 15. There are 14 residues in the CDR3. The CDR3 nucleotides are TGTGCCAGCAGTTCGCGAGCACCCTACAGGGACAGGTACTTC. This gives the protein CASSSRAPYRDRYF.

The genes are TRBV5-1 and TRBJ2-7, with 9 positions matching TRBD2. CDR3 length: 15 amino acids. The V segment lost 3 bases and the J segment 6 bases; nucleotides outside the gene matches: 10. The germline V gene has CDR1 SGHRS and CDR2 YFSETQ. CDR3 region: CASSSDSGSLLEQYF. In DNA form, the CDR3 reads TGCGCCAGCAGCTCCGATAGCGGGAGCCTCCTCGAGCAGTACTTC.

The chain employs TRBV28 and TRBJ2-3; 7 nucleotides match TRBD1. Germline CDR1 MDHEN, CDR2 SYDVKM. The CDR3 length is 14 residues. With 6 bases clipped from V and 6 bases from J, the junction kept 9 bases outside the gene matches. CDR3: CASSRTGWGDTQYF. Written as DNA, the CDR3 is TGTGCCAGCAGCCGGACAGGTTGGGGGGATACGCAGTATTTT.

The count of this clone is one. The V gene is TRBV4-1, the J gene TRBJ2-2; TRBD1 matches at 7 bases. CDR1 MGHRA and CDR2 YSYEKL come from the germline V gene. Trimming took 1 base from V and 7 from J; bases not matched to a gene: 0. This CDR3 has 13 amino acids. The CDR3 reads CASSQAGGGELFF. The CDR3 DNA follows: TGCGCCAGCAGCCAAGCAGGGGGCGGGGAGCTGTTTTTT.

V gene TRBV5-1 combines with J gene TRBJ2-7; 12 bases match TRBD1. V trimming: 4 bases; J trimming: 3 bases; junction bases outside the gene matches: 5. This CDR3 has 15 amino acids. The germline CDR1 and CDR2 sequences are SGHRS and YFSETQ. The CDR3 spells CASSTGTGGGYEQYF. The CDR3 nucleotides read TGCGCCAGCAGCACGGGGACAGGGGGCGGCTACGAGCAGTACTTC.

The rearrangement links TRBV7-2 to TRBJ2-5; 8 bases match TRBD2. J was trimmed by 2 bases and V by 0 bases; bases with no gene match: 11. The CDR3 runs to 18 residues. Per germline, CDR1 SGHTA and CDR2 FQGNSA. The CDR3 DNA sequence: TGTGCCAGCAGCTTAGCGCTCGCGGGGGGCTGGGGGCAAGAGACCCAGTACTTC. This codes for CASSLALAGGWGQETQYF.

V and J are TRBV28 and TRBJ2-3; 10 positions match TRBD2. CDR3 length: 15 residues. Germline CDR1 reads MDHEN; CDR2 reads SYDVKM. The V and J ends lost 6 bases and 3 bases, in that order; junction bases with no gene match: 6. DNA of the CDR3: TGTGCCAGCAGGAGGAGCGGGAGGGTGACAGATACGCAGTATTTT. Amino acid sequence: CASRRSGRVTDTQYF. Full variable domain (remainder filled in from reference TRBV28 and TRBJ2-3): DVKVTQSSRYLVKRTGEKVFLECVQDMDHENMFWYRQDPGLGLRLIYFSYDVKMKEKGDIPEGYSVSREKKERFSLILESASTNQTSMYLCASRRSGRVTDTQYFGPGTRLTVL.

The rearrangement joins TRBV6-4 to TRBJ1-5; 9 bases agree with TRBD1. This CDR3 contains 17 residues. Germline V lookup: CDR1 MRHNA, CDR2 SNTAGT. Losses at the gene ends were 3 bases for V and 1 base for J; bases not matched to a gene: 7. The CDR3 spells CASSDKRDRASNQPQHF. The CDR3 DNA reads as TGTGCCAGCAGTGATAAGAGGGACAGGGCAAGCAATCAGCCCCAGCATTTT.

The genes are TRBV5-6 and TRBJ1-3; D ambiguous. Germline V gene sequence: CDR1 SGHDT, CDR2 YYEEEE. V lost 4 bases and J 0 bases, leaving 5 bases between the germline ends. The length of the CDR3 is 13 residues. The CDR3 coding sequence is TGTGCCAGCAGCATCAACTCTGGAAACACCATATATTTT. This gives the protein CASSINSGNTIYF. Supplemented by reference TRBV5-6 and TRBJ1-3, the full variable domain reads DAGVTQSPTHLIKTRGQQVTLRCSPKSGHDTVSWYQQALGQGPQFIFQYYEEEERQRGNFPDRFSGHQFPNYSSELNVNALLLGDSALYLCASSINSGNTIYFGEGSWLTVV.